These T cell receptor beta chains were read from a single sample in a study of shared clonotypes between healthy human individuals. TCRdb's copy holds only in-frame clones and misses some; the assay was immunoSEQ multiplex PCR. The sample includes some 2.3 million clones, roughly 93% seen only once; the top ten take 0.39%. The specimen sequenced was naive CD4+ T cells from PBMCs. These receptors were taken from a man younger than 35 in good health. Some clones in this sample may be carry-over from other donors' samples. Both conserved end residues are part of each CDR3. The D gene is left open where the match is weak.

>TRBJ1-1|TRBV18|NA
CASSPVSVNTEAFF
TGTGCCAGCTCACCGGTTTCAGTGAACACTGAAGCTTTCTTT
>TRBJ1-1|TRBV5-1|NA
CASSWEGPYRANTEAFF
TGCGCCAGCAGCTGGGAGGGACCCTACCGAGCAAACACTGAAGCTTTCTTT
>TRBJ2-7|TRBV18|NA
CASSPRAGAYEQYF
TGTGCCAGCTCACCACGGGCAGGGGCCTACGAGCAGTACTTC
>TRBJ2-5|TRBV30|TRBD2
CAWSGGGPETQYF
TGTGCCTGGAGTGGCGGGGGGCCAGAGACCCAGTACTTC
>TRBJ1-5|TRBV18|NA
CASSPVRGLSQPQHF
TGTGCCAGCTCACCGGTCCGAGGGTTGTCTCAGCCCCAGCATTTT
>TRBJ2-7|TRBV6-1|TRBD2
CASKVAGVYEQYF
TGTGCCAGCAAAGTAGCGGGAGTGTACGAGCAGTACTTC
>TRBJ1-5|TRBV2|NA
CASSVLQGRNQPQHF
TGTGCCAGCAGTGTTTTACAGGGAAGGAATCAGCCCCAGCATTTT
>TRBJ1-5|TRBV28|TRBD1
CASRTGPNNQPQHF
TGTGCCAGCCGGACAGGTCCAAACAATCAGCCCCAGCATTTT
>TRBJ2-3|TRBV9|NA
CASSRARDTQYF
TGTGCCAGCAGCCGGGCGCGAGATACGCAGTATTTT
>TRBJ2-3|TRBV7-2|NA
CADGADQTDTQYF
TGTGCCGACGGGGCAGACCAGACAGATACGCAGTATTTT
>TRBJ1-5|TRBV27|TRBD1
CASGSPHGTGGNNQPQHF
TGTGCCAGCGGTTCCCCACACGGGACAGGGGGGAACAATCAGCCCCAGCATTTT
>TRBJ2-7|TRBV7-6|NA
CASSWAGEQYF
TGTGCCAGCAGCTGGGCGGGGGAGCAGTACTTC
>TRBJ1-2|TRBV2|NA
CASRERFSGGYTF
TGTGCCAGCAGAGAAAGGTTCTCCGGTGGCTACACCTTC
>TRBJ2-7|TRBV28|NA
CASIPPGNYEQYF
TGTGCCAGCATCCCCCCAGGGAACTACGAGCAGTACTTC
>TRBJ2-1|TRBV28|TRBD2
CASSFSGRLYEQFF
TGTGCCAGCAGTTTTAGCGGGAGGTTGTATGAGCAGTTCTTC
>TRBJ2-5|TRBV9|NA
CASSVGGSYQETQYF
TGTGCCAGCAGCGTTGGCGGGTCTTACCAAGAGACCCAGTACTTC
>TRBJ1-2|TRBV28|NA
CASSPPGTPYGYTF
TGTGCCAGCAGTCCGCCGGGTACGCCCTATGGCTACACCTTC